The TCR beta chain under discussion was sequenced for a study of blood T cell repertoires in COVID-19. Turning to the study itself: T cells, B-cell-depleted T cells, or PBMCs supplied cDNA or gDNA.

CDR3 length: 14 amino acids. V was pared by 1 base and J by 11 bases, with 4 bases of the junction left unmatched. Germline CDR1 and CDR2: LNHNV and YYDKDF (reference sequence). Original processing notes: Reference gene primer amplification in the assay estimated nucleated cell counts. The assay was immunoSEQ multiplex PCR, and TCRdb's table has in-frame clones only and misses some. V, J and clone size reflect that table, while D and trimming were determined from the DNA. This sample has more than 70,000 clones; roughly 83% occur once, and the top ten carry 24%. This clone was found a few times. The V gene is TRBV15, the J gene TRBJ1-4, with 10 positions matching TRBD1. The sample taken for sequencing was peripheral blood. This receptor was identified in a human donor in a cohort sampled during active COVID-19. The CDR3 loop reads CATSRGGTGEKLFF. The CDR3 DNA is TGTGCCACCAGCAGAGGGGGGACAGGGGAGAAACTGTTTTTT.